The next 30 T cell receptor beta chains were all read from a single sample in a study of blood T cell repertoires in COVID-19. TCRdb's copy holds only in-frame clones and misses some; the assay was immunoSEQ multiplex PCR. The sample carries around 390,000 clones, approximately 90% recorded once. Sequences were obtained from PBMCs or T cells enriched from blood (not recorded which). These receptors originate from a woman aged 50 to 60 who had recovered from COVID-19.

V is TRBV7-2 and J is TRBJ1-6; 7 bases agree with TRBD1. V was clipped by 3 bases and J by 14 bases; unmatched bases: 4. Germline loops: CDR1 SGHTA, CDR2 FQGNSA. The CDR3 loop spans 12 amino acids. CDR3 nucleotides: TGTGCCAGCAGCTTCCTGACAGGGACCCTCCACTTT. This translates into CASSFLTGTLHF. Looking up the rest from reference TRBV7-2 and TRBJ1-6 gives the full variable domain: GAGVSQSPSNKVTEKGKDVELRCDPISGHTALYWYRQSLGQGLEFLIYFQGNSAPDKSGLPSDRFSAERTGGSVSTLTIQRTQQEDSAVYLCASSFLTGTLHFGNGTRLTVT.

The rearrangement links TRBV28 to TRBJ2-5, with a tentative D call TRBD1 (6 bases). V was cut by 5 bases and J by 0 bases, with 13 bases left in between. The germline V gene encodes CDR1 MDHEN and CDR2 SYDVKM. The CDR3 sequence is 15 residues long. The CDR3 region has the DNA TGTGCCAGCAGTCCTATATACAGGGACCAAGAGACCCAGTACTTC. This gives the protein CASSPIYRDQETQYF.

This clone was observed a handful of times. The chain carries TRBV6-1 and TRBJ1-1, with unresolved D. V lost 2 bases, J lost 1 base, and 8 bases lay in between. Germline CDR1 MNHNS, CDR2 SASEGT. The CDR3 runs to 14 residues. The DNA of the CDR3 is TGTGCCAGCAGTGAACGGTCAAGGAACACTGAAGCTTTCTTT. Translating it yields CASSERSRNTEAFF.

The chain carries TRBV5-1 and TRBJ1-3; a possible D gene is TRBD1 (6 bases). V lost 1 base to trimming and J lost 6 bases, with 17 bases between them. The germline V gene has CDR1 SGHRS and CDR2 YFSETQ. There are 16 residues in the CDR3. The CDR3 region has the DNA TGCGCCAGCAGCTTGCCCACGGGGGGCTACGAAAACACCATATATTTT. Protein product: CASSLPTGGYENTIYF.

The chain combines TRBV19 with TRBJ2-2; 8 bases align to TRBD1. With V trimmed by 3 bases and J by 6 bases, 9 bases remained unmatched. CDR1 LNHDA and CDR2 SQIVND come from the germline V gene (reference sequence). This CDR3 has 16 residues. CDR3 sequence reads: CASSISGQVFAGELFF. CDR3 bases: TGTGCCAGTAGTATCTCGGGACAGGTTTTCGCCGGGGAGCTGTTTTTT.

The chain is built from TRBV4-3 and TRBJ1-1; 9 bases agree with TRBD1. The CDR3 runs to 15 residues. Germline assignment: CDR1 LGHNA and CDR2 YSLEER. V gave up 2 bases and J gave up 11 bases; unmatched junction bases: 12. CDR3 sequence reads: CASSQTLGQGVSAFF. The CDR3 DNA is TGCGCCAGCAGCCAAACCCTGGGACAGGGTGTTTCGGCTTTCTTT.

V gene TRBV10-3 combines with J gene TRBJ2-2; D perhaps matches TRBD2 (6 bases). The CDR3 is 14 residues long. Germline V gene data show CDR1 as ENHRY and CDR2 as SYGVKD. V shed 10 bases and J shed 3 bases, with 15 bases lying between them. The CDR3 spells CATSGVGDTGELFF. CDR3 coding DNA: TGTGCCACCTCGGGGGTCGGGGACACCGGGGAGCTGTTTTTT.

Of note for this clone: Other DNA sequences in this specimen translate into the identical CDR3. The DNA for the CDR3 is TGTGCCAGCAGTCTTACCGGGTCCTACGAGCAGTACTTC. The encoded protein is CASSLTGSYEQYF. The chain combines TRBV27 with TRBJ2-7; D remains unclear. The CDR3 is made up of 13 amino acids. Per the germline V gene, CDR1 is MNHEY and CDR2 is SMNVEV (reference sequence). V shed 5 bases and J shed 1 base, with 9 bases lying between them.

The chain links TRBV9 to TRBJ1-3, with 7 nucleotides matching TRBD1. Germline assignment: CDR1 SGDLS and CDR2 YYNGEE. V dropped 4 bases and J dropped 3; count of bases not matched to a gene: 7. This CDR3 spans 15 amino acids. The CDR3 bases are TGTGCCAGCAGCACCTCTCAGGGGGGTGGAAACACCATATATTTT. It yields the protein CASSTSQGGGNTIYF.

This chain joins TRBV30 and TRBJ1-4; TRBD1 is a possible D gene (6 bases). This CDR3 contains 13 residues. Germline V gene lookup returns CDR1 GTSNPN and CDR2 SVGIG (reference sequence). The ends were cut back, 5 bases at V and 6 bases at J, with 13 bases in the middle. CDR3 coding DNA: TGTGCCTGGCGGACAGTTCCTCATGAAAAACTGTTTTTT. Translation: CAWRTVPHEKLFF.

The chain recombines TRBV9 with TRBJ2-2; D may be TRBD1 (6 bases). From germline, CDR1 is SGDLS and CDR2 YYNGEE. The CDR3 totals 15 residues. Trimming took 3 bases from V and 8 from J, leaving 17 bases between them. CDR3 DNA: TGTGCCAGCAGCGCGCGATCCGACAGGCCAGGGGAGCTGTTTTTT. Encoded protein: CASSARSDRPGELFF.

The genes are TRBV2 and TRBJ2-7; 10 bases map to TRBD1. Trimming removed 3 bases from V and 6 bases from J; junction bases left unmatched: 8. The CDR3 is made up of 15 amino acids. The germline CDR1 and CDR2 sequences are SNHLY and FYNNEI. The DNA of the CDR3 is TGTGCCAGCAGTGAGTTGGGACAGGGGCCCGGCGAGCAGTACTTC. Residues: CASSELGQGPGEQYF.

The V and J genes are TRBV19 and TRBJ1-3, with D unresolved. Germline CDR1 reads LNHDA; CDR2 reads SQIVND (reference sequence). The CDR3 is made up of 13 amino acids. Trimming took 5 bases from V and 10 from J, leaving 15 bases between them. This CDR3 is CASSPGLLETIYF. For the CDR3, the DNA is TGTGCCAGTAGTCCCGGCCTTTTGGAGACCATATATTTT.

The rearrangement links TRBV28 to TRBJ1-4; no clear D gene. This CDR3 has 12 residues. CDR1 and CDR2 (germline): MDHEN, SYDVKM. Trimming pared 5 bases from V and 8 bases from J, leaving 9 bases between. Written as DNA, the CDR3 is TGTGCCAGCAGTAGAAGGAGGGAAAAACTGTTTTTT. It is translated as CASSRRREKLFF.

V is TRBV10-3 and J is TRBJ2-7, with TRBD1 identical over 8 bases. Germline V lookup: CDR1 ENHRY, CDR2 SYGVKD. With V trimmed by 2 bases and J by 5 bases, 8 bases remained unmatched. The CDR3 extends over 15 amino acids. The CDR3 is CAISEPNRGVHEQYF. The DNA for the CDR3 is TGTGCCATCAGTGAGCCTAACAGGGGGGTCCACGAGCAGTACTTC.

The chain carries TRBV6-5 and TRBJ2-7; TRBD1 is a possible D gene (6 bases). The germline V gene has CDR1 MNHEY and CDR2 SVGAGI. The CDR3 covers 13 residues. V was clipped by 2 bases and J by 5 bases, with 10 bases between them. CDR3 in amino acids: CASSYHHRDEQYF. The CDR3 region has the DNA TGTGCCAGCAGTTACCACCACAGGGACGAGCAGTACTTC.

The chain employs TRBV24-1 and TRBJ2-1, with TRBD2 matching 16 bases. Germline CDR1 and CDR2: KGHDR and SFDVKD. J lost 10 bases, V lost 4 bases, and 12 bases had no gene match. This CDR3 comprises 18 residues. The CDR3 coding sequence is TGTGCCACCAGTGACTCGGGACTAGCGGGGGGGGCGATTGGAGAGCAGTTCTTC. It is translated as CATSDSGLAGGAIGEQFF.

CDR3 residues: CASSESGSRLYTF. CDR3 in DNA: TGTGCCAGCAGTGAGTCGGGATCCCGCTTGTACACCTTC. The gene calls are TRBV2 and TRBJ1-2; D gene unclear. The CDR3 is made up of 13 amino acids. Deletions cut 3 bases from V and 11 bases from J, with 16 bases between. Germline-derived CDR1 and CDR2 are SNHLY and FYNNEI.

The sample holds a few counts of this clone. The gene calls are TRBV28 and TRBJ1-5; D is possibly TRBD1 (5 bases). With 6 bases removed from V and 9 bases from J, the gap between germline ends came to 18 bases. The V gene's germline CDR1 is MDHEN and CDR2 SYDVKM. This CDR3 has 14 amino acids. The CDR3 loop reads CASREGNNRTPQHF. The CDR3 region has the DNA TGTGCCAGCAGGGAGGGAAATAACAGGACGCCCCAGCATTTT.

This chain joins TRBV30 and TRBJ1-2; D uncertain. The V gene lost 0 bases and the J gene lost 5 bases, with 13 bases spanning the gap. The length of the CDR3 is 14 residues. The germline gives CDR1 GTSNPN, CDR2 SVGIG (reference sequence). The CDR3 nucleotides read TGTGCCTGGAGTGTACAGACGGCGATGTATGGCTACACCTTC. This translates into CAWSVQTAMYGYTF.

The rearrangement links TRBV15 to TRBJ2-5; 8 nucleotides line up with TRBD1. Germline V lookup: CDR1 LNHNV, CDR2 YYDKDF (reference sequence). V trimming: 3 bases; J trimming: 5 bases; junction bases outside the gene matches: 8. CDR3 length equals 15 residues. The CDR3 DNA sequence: TGTGCCACCAGCAGCGGACAGGGTGGTTTGGAGACCCAGTACTTC. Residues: CATSSGQGGLETQYF.

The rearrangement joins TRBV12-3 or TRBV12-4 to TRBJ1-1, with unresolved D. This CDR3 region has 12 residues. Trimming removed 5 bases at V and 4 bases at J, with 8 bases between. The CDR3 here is CASSAYSTEAFF. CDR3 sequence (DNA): TGTGCCAGCAGTGCTTACAGCACTGAAGCTTTCTTT.

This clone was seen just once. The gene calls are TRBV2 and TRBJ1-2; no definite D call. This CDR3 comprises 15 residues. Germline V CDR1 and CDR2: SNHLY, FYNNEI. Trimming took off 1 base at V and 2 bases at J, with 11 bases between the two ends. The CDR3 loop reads CASSEGILDNYGYTF. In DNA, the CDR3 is TGTGCCAGCAGTGAAGGGATTCTAGACAACTATGGCTACACCTTC.

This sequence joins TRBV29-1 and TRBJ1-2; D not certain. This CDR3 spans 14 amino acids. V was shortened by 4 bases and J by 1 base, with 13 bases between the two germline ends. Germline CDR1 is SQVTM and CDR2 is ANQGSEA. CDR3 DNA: TGCAGCGTTGGGCCCAACGCCAATAACTATGGCTACACCTTC. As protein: CSVGPNANNYGYTF.

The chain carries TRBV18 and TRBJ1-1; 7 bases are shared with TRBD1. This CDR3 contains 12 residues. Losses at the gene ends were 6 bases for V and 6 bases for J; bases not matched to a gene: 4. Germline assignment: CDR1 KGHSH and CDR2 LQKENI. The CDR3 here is CASSRQGPEAFF. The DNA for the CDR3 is TGTGCCAGCTCGCGACAGGGCCCTGAAGCTTTCTTT.

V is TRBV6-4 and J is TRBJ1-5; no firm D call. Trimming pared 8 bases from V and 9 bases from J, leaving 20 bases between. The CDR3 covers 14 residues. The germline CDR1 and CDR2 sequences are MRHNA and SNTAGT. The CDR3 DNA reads TGTGCCAGCCCCAATCTGCCTGGGGAGGGGCCCCAGCATTTT. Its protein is CASPNLPGEGPQHF.

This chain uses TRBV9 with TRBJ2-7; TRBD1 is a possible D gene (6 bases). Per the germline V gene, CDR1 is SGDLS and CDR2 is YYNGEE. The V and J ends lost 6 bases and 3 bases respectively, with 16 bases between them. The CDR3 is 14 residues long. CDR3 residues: CASNLQGPNYEQYF. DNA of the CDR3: TGTGCCAGCAACCTTCAGGGGCCTAACTACGAGCAGTACTTC. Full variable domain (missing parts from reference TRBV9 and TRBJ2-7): DSGVTQTPKHLITATGQRVTLRCSPRSGDLSVYWYQQSLDQGLQFLIQYYNGEERAKGNILERFSAQQFPDLHSELNLSSLELGDSALYFCASNLQGPNYEQYFGPGTRLTVT.

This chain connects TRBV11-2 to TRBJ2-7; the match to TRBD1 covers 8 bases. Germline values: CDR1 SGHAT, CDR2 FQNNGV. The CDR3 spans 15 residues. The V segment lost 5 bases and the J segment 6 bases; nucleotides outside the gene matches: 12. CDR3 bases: TGTGCCAGCAGCACCCGACAGGGGCTAGTGGGCGAGCAGTACTTC. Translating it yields CASSTRQGLVGEQYF.

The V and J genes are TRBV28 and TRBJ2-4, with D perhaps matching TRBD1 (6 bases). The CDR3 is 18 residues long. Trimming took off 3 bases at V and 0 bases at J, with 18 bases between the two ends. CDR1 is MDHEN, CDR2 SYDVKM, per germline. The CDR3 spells CASSFDPRQALAKNIQYF. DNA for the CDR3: TGTGCCAGCAGTTTTGACCCGAGACAGGCCTTAGCCAAAAACATTCAGTACTTC.

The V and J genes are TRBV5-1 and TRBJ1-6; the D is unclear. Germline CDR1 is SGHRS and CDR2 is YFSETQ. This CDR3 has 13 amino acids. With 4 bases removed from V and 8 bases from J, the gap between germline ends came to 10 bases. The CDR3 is CASSLSPDSPLHF. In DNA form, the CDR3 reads TGCGCCAGCAGCCTCAGTCCTGATTCACCCCTCCACTTT.